Below are 14 T cell receptor beta chains sequenced from a single sample in a study of regulatory T cells in long-lasting Graves disease. Noted time point: newly diagnosed GD, antithyroid drugs for less than 3 months. Scientists built the TCR library using RNA that was extracted from PBMCs. Researchers made TCR beta libraries by using iRepertoire HTBI primers and running Arm-PCR on CDR3 regions. TCRdb analysed the multiplex PCR reads with MiXCR anew, one entry per CDR3 protein. Among 560,000 or so distinct CDR3 sequences, roughly 16% were seen once, and the ten largest hold around 12%. These data are also associated with another study on T cells in Graves' hyperthyroidism and ophthalmopathy.

The input for sequencing was peripheral blood mononuclear cells (PBMCs), taken at new diagnosis, from a patient treated with antithyroid drugs. The receptors here all came from a man between 18 and 35 years old with Graves disease.

This clonotype occurred many times. The chain couples TRBV5-1 to TRBJ2-3, with D tentatively TRBD1 (5 bases). The CDR3 consists of 14 residues. CDR1 is SGHRS, CDR2 YFSETQ, per germline. V lost 4 bases and J lost 5, with 14 bases in between. The CDR3 DNA follows: TGCGCCAGCAGCCCGGGCAATGGACAAGATACGCAGTATTTT. Translated, it gives CASSPGNGQDTQYF.

This clonotype was observed at least ten times. The chain links TRBV20-1 to TRBJ2-1; 11 nucleotides align to TRBD2. The V segment lost 1 base and the J segment 7 bases; nucleotides outside the gene matches: 3. Germline assignment: CDR1 DFQATT and CDR2 SNEGSKA (reference sequence). This CDR3 is built from 14 residues. The CDR3 here is CSARVGLAVNEQFF. In DNA form, the CDR3 reads TGCAGTGCTAGAGTGGGACTAGCGGTGAATGAGCAGTTCTTC.

This clonotype was seen many times. The chain has TRBV12-3 or TRBV12-4 and TRBJ1-4; D might be TRBD1 (6 bases). V was clipped by 7 bases and J by 0 bases, with 12 bases between them. The CDR3 spans 15 residues. CDR3 bases: TGTGCCAGCATCCAGGGGTGGGCAACTAATGAAAAACTGTTTTTT. This translates into CASIQGWATNEKLFF.

This clonotype was seen at least ten times. The DNA of the CDR3 is TGTGCCAGCAGTGAAGGGAGAGGACGCAATCAGCCCCAGCATTTT. It encodes CASSEGRGRNQPQHF. The chain employs TRBV2 and TRBJ1-5, with D uncertain. The CDR3 has 15 amino acids. From germline, CDR1 is SNHLY and CDR2 FYNNEI. V shed 1 base and J shed 2 bases, with 9 bases lying between them.

The chain uses TRBV9 and TRBJ2-1, with 9 positions matching TRBD2. This CDR3 spans 14 amino acids. From germline, CDR1 is SGDLS and CDR2 YYNGEE. Unmatched junction bases numbered 5, after V lost 4 bases and J lost 6 bases. The chain's CDR3 is CASSLQTSGNEQFF. The DNA of the CDR3 is TGTGCCAGCAGCCTCCAGACTAGCGGCAATGAGCAGTTCTTC.

The chain combines TRBV7-9 with TRBJ1-3; 9 bases fit TRBD1. From germline, CDR1 is SEHNR and CDR2 FQNEAQ (reference sequence). This CDR3 has 21 amino acids. The J segment lost 8 bases and the V segment lost 2 bases, leaving 25 bases of the junction unmatched. Written as DNA, the CDR3 is TGTGCCAGCAGCTTAAGACTCTCACGACTACTACAGGGGGCTTTCGGAGACACCATATATTTT. It is translated as CASSLRLSRLLQGAFGDTIYF.

At least ten counts were recorded for this clonotype. The chain joins TRBV11-1 to TRBJ2-7; perhaps TRBD1 as D (6 bases). Germline V gene data show CDR1 as SGHAT and CDR2 as FQDESV (reference sequence). CDR3 size: 14 residues. V lost 3 bases to trimming and J lost 3 bases, with 12 bases between them. CDR3 region: CASSFPGVYYEQYF. As DNA, the CDR3 is TGTGCCAGCAGCTTCCCAGGGGTCTACTACGAGCAGTACTTC.

The CDR3 DNA sequence: TGCAGTGCTACGGCGGCCTACGAGCAGTACTTC. Residues: CSATAAYEQYF. V usage is TRBV20-1 and J usage is TRBJ2-7; D not resolved. This CDR3 is 11 amino acids long. V was trimmed by 4 bases and J by 2 bases, leaving 6 bases between them. Germline V gives CDR1 DFQATT, CDR2 SNEGSKA (reference sequence).

The chain couples TRBV20-1 to TRBJ2-5, with D perhaps matching TRBD2 (6 bases). The V and J ends lost 1 base and 5 bases respectively, with 17 bases between them. The CDR3 loop spans 15 amino acids. The V gene's germline CDR1 is DFQATT and CDR2 SNEGSKA (reference sequence). The CDR3 here is CSARVGGPAAETQYF. The CDR3 nucleotides are TGCAGTGCTAGAGTGGGGGGTCCCGCCGCCGAGACCCAGTACTTC.

This clonotype was recorded many times. CDR3 sequence (DNA): TGTGCCAGCACCTACTACCTCGGGGCTTCCAATGAGCAGTTCTTC. Encoded protein: CASTYYLGASNEQFF. The chain couples TRBV7-2 to TRBJ2-1; D tentatively fits TRBD1 or TRBD2 (5 bases each). CDR1 SGHTA and CDR2 FQGNSA come from the germline V gene. V lost 7 bases to trimming and J lost 6 bases, with 19 bases between them. The CDR3 spans 15 residues. The full variable domain, its missing parts supplied by reference TRBV7-2 and TRBJ2-1, is GAGVSQSPSNKVTEKGKDVELRCDPISGHTALYWYRQSLGQGLEFLIYFQGNSAPDKSGLPSDRFSAERTGGSVSTLTIQRTQQEDSAVYLCASTYYLGASNEQFFGPGTRLTVL.

This clonotype was seen at least ten times. The V and J genes are TRBV3-1 and TRBJ1-1; TRBD1 agrees at 8 bases. The CDR3 is made up of 16 amino acids. Germline V gives CDR1 LGHDT, CDR2 YNNKEL (reference sequence). Trimming cost V 1 base and J 4 bases; bases outside gene matches: 8. DNA for the CDR3: TGTGCCAGCAGCCAAGTTTCAGGGGGCATGGGCACTGAAGCTTTCTTT. This sequence encodes CASSQVSGGMGTEAFF.

V usage is TRBV28 and J usage is TRBJ2-1; D is possibly TRBD2 (5 bases). Trimming stripped 3 bases from V and 6 bases from J, with 15 bases between. Germline loops: CDR1 MDHEN, CDR2 SYDVKM. The CDR3 is made up of 15 amino acids. This CDR3 is CASSFERRQINEQFF. DNA for the CDR3: TGTGCCAGCAGTTTTGAGAGGAGGCAAATCAATGAGCAGTTCTTC. Full variable domain (outside the CDR3, taken from reference TRBV28 and TRBJ2-1): DVKVTQSSRYLVKRTGEKVFLECVQDMDHENMFWYRQDPGLGLRLIYFSYDVKMKEKGDIPEGYSVSREKKERFSLILESASTNQTSMYLCASSFERRQINEQFFGPGTRLTVL.

The sample holds many counts of this clonotype. The gene calls are TRBV30 and TRBJ2-1; D is ambiguous. This CDR3 comprises 13 residues. Trimming shortened V by 0 bases and J by 3 bases, and 6 bases separated the two germline ends. CDR1 and CDR2 from the germline V gene are GTSNPN and SVGIG (reference sequence). The CDR3 nucleotides are TGTGCCTGGAGTGTAACGGTCTACAATGAGCAGTTCTTC. It is translated as CAWSVTVYNEQFF.

The sample holds a few counts of this clonotype. The chain uses TRBV5-1 and TRBJ2-7, with 8 nucleotides matching TRBD1. V lost 4 bases and J lost 2; bases outside the gene matches: 5. The CDR3 length is 14 residues. Germline assignment: CDR1 SGHRS and CDR2 YFSETQ. The CDR3 sequence is CASSTGQGAYEQYF. Here the CDR3 DNA reads TGCGCCAGCAGCACCGGACAGGGAGCCTACGAGCAGTACTTC. Based on the CDR3 plus reference TRBV5-1 and TRBJ2-7, the full variable domain is KAGVTQTPRYLIKTRGQQVTLSCSPISGHRSVSWYQQTPGQGLQFLFEYFSETQRNKGNFPGRFSGRQFSNSRSEMNVSTLELGDSALYLCASSTGQGAYEQYFGPGTRLTVT.